This entry describes one T cell receptor (beta chain). Antigen unknown. One end of the junction varies from germline; a read error may be responsible. The data originate from a study of T cells in Graves' hyperthyroidism and ophthalmopathy. The CDR3 extends over 19 amino acids. From germline, CDR1 is LNHNV and CDR2 YYDKDF (reference sequence). RNA transcripts gave rise to amplified TCR beta CDR3 regions. The HTBI primer set was used in a first-round RT-PCR of the TCR CDR3. MiXCR, applied by TCRdb to the multiplex PCR reads, yields one record per CDR3 protein. Seen here are a few hundred thousand distinct CDR3 sequences, about 45% observed once, and the top ten hold about 45%. Study-wide points: Peripheral blood also featured most of the thyroid clonotypes expanded above 0.001. Onset of ophthalmopathy came a median around 7.1 months after the model predicted it. Separation of ophthalmopathy from stable hyperthyroidism was achieved by a 13 V-J model.

The study left out patients who had uncontrolled infection, other autoimmune disease, pregnancy or lactation. V and J are TRBV15 and TRBJ2-5; 14 bases are shared with TRBD2. The clonotype originates from an adult woman with Graves' disease, either hyperthyroidism or ophthalmopathy (not recorded which). The sequenced sample consisted of peripheral blood or thyroid tissue (not recorded which). DNA of the CDR3: TGTGTCACCAGCGTCGGGACTAGCGGGAGTTGGGGGGGACAAGAGACCCAGTACTTC. This gives the protein CVTSVGTSGSWGGQETQYF.